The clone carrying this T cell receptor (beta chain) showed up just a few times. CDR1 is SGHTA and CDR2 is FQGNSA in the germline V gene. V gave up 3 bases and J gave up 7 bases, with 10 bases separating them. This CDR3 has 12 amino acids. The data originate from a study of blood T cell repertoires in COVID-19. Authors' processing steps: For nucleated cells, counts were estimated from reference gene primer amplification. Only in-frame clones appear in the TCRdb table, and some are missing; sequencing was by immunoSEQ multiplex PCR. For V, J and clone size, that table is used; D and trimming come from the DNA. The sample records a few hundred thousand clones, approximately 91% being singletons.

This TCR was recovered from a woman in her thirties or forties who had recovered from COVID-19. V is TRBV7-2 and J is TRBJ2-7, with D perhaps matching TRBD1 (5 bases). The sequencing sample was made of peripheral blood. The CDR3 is CASSFQGEEQYF. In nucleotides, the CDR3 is TGTGCCAGCAGCTTCCAGGGTGAGGAGCAGTACTTC.